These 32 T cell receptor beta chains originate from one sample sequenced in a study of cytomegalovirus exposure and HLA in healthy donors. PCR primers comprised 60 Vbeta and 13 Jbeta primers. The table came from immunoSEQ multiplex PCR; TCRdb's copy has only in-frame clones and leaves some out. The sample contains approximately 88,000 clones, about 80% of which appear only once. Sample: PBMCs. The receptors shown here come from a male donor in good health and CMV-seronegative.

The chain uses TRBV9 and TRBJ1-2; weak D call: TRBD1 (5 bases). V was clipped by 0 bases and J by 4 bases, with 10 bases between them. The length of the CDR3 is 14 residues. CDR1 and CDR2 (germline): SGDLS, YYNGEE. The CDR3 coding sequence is TGTGCCAGCAGCGTAGGGGGAGGGACCTATGGCTACACCTTC. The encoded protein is CASSVGGGTYGYTF.

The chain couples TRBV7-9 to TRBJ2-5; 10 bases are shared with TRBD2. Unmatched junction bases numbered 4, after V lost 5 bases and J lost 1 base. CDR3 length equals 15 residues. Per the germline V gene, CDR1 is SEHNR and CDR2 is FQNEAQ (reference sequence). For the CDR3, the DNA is TGTGCCAGCAGCGGAGGACTAGCGGCCCAAGAGACCCAGTACTTC. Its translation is CASSGGLAAQETQYF.

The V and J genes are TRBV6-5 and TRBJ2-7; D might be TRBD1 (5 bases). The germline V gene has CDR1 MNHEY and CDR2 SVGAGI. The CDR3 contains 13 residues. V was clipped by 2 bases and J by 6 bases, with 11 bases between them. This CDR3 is CASSYVQESEQYF. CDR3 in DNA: TGTGCCAGCAGTTACGTACAGGAGAGCGAGCAGTACTTC.

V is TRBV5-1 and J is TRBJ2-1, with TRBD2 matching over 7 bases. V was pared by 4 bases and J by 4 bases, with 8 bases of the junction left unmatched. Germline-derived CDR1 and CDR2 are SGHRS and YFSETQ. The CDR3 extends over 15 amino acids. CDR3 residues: CASSSVSSGYNEQFF. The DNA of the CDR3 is TGCGCCAGCAGCAGCGTGAGTAGCGGGTACAATGAGCAGTTCTTC.

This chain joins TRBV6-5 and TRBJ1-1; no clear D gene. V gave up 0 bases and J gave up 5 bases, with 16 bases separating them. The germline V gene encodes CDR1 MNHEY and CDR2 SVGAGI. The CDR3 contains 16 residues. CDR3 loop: CASSYSGEGLGTEAFF. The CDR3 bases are TGTGCCAGCAGTTACTCCGGGGAGGGATTGGGTACTGAAGCTTTCTTT.

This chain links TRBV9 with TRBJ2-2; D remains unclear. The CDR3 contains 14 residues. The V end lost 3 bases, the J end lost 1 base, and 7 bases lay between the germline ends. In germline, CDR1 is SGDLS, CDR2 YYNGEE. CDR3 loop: CASSAFRNTGELFF. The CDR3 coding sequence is TGTGCCAGCAGCGCGTTCAGGAACACCGGGGAGCTGTTTTTT.

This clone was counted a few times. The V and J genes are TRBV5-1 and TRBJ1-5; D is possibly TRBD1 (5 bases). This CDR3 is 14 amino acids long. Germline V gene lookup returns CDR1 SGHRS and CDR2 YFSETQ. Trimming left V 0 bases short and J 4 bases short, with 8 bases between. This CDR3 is CASSLVGGNQPQHF. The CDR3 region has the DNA TGCGCCAGCAGCTTGGTGGGGGGAAATCAGCCCCAGCATTTT.

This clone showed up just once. The chain's CDR3 is CASSPTAVRTGELFF. In DNA, the CDR3 is TGTGCCAGCAGCCCCACCGCGGTCCGGACCGGGGAGCTGTTTTTT. The V and J genes are TRBV7-3 and TRBJ2-2, with D unresolved. V gave up 5 bases and J gave up 5 bases, with 15 bases separating them. This CDR3 region has 15 residues. Germline V gene lookup returns CDR1 SGHTA and CDR2 FQGTGA.

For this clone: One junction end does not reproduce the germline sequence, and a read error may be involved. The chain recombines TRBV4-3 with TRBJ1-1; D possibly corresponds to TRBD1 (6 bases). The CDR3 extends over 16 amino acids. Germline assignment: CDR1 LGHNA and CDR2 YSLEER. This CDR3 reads CSSSQEQGHINTEAFF. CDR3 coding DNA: TGCTCCAGCAGCCAAGAACAGGGACATATAAACACTGAAGCTTTCTTT.

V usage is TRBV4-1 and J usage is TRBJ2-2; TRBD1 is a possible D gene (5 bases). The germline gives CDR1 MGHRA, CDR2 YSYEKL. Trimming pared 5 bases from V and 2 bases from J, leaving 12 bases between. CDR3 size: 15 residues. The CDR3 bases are TGCGCCAGCAGCGTAAGGGGCACCAACACCGGGGAGCTGTTTTTT. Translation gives CASSVRGTNTGELFF.

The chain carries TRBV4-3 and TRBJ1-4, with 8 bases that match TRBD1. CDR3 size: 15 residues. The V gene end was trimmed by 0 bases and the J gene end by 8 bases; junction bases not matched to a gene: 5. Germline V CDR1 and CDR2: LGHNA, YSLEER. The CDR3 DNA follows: TGCGCCAGCAGCCAAGATAGTCAGGGGGCGGAAAAACTGTTTTTT. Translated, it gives CASSQDSQGAEKLFF.

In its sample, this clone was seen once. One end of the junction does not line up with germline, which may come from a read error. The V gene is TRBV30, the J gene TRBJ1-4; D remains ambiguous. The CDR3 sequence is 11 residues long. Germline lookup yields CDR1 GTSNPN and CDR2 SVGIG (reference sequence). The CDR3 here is CAWSVGEKLFF. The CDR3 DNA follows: TGTGCCTGGAGTGTTGGTGAAAAACTGTTTTTC.

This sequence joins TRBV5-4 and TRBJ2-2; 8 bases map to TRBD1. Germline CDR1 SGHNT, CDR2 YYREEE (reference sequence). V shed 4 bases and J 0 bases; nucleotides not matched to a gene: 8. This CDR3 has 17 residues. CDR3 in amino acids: CASSAPGTGPNTGELFF. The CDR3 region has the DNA TGTGCCAGCAGCGCCCCCGGGACAGGCCCGAACACCGGGGAGCTGTTTTTT.

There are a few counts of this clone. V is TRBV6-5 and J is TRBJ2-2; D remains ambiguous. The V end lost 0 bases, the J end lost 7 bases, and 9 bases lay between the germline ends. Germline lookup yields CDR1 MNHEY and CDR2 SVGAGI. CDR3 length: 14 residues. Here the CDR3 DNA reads TGTGCCAGCAGTTACTCTCGTGTTGTCGGGGAGCTGTTTTTT. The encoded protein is CASSYSRVVGELFF.

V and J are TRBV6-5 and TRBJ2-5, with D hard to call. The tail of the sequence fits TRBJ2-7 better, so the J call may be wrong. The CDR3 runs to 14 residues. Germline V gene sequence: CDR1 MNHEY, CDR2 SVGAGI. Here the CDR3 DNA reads TGTGCCAGCAGTTACTCTCTAGGCTCCTACGAGCAGTACTTC. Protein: CASSYSLGSYEQYF.

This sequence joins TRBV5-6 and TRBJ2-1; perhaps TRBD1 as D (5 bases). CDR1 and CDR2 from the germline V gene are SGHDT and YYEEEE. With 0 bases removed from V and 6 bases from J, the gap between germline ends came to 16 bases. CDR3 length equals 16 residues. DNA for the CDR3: TGTGCCAGCAGCTTGGATAGGGCAGGGCCACGCAATGAGCAGTTCTTC. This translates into CASSLDRAGPRNEQFF.

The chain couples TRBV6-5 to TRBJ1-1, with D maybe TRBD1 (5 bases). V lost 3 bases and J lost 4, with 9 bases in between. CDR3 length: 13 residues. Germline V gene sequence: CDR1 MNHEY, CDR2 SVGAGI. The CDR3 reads CASSYWGGTEAFF. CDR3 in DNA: TGTGCCAGCAGTTATTGGGGGGGCACTGAAGCTTTCTTT.

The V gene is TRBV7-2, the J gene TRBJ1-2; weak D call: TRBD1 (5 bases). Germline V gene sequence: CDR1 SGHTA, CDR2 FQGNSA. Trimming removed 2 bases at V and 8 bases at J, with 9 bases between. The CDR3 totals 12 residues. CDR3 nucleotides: TGTGCCAGCAGCTTATACACAGGAGGCTACACCTTC. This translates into CASSLYTGGYTF.

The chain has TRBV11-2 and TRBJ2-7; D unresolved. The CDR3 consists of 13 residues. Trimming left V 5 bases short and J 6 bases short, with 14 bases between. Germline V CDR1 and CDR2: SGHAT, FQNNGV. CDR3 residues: CASSRQPRIEQYF. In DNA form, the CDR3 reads TGTGCCAGCAGCCGCCAACCCAGGATCGAGCAGTACTTC.

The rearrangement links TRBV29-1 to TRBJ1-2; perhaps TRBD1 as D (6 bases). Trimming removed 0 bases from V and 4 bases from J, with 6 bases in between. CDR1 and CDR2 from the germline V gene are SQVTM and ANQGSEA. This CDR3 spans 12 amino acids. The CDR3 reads CSVEEGGYGYTF. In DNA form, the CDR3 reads TGCAGCGTTGAAGAAGGGGGCTATGGCTACACCTTC.

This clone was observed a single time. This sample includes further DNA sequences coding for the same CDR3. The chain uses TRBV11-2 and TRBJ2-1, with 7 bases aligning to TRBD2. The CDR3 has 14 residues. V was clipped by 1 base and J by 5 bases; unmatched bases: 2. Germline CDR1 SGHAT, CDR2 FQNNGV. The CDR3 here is CASSLGGRNNEQFF. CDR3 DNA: TGTGCCAGCAGCTTAGGCGGGAGAAACAATGAGCAGTTCTTC.

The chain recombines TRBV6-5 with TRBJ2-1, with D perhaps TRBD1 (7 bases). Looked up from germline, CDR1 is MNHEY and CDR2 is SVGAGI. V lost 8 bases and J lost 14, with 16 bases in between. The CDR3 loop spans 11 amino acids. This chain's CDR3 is CASHQGGHKFF. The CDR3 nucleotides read TGTGCCAGCCATCAGGGGGGTCATAAGTTCTTC.

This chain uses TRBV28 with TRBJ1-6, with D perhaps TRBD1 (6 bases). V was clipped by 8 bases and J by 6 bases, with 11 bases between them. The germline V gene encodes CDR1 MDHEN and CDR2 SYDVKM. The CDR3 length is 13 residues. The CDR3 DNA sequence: TGTGCCAGCCGGACAGCGCTTAATTCACCCCTCCACTTT. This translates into CASRTALNSPLHF.

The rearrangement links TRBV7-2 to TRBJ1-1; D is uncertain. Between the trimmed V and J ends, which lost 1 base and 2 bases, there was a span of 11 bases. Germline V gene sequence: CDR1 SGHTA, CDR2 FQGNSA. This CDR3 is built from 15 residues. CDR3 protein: CASSLEAVRNTEAFF. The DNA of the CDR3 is TGTGCCAGCAGCTTAGAAGCGGTTCGAAACACTGAAGCTTTCTTT.

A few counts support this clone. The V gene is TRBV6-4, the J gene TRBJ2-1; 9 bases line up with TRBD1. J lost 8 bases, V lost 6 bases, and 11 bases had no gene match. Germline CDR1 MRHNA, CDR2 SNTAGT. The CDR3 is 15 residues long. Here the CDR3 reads CASRPQQGAYDEQFF. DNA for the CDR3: TGTGCCAGCAGACCTCAACAGGGGGCATACGATGAGCAGTTCTTC.

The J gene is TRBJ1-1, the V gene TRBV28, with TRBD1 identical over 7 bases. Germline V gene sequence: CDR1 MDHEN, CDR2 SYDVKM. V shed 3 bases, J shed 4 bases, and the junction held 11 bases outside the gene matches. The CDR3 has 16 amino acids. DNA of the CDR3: TGTGCCAGCAGTTTCCGCAGGGGGACGGCGGGCACTGAAGCTTTCTTT. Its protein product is CASSFRRGTAGTEAFF. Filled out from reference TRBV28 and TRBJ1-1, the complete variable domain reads DVKVTQSSRYLVKRTGEKVFLECVQDMDHENMFWYRQDPGLGLRLIYFSYDVKMKEKGDIPEGYSVSREKKERFSLILESASTNQTSMYLCASSFRRGTAGTEAFFGQGTRLTVV.

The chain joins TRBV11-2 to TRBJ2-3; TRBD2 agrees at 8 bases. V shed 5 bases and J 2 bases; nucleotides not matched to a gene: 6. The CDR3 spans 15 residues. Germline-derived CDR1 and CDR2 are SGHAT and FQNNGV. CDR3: CASSQTSGITDTQYF. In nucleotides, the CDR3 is TGTGCCAGCAGCCAAACTAGCGGAATCACAGATACGCAGTATTTT. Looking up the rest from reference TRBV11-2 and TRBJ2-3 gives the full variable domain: EAGVAQSPRYKIIEKRQSVAFWCNPISGHATLYWYQQILGQGPKLLIQFQNNGVVDDSQLPKDRFSAERLKGVDSTLKIQPAKLEDSAVYLCASSQTSGITDTQYFGPGTRLTVL.

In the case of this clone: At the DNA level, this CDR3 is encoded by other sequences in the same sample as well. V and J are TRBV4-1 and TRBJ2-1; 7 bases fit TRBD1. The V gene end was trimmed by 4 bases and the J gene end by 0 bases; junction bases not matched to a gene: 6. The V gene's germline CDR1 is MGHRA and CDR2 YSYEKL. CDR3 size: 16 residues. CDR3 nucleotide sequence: TGCGCCAGCAGCCCCCAGACAGGGAGCTCCTACAATGAGCAGTTCTTC. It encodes CASSPQTGSSYNEQFF.

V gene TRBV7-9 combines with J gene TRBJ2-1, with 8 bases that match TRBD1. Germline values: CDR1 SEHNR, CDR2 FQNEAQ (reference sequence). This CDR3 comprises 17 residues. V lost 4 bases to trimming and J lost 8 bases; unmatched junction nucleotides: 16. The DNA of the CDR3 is TGTGCCAGCAGCTCTTATAGGGACAGGACGACAATGCATGAGCAGTTCTTC. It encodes CASSSYRDRTTMHEQFF.

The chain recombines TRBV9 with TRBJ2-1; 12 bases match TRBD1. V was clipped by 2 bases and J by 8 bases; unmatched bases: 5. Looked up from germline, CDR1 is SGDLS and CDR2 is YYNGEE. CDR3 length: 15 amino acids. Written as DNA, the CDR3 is TGTGCCAGCAGCGTGAGGGACAGGGGGCACGATGAGCAGTTCTTC. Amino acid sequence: CASSVRDRGHDEQFF.

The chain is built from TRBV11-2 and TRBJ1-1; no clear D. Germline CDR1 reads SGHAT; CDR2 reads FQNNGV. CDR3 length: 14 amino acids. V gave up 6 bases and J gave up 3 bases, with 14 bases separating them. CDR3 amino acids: CASSSPIRDTEAFF. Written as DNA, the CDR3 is TGTGCCAGCAGTAGCCCCATCCGGGACACTGAAGCTTTCTTT.

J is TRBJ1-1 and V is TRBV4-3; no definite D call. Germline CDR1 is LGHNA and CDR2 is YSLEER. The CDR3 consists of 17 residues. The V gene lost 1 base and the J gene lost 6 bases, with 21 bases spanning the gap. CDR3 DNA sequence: TGCGCCAGCAGCCAAGGAGGGTATTTAGGTCCCACATCTGAAGCTTTCTTT. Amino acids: CASSQGGYLGPTSEAFF.